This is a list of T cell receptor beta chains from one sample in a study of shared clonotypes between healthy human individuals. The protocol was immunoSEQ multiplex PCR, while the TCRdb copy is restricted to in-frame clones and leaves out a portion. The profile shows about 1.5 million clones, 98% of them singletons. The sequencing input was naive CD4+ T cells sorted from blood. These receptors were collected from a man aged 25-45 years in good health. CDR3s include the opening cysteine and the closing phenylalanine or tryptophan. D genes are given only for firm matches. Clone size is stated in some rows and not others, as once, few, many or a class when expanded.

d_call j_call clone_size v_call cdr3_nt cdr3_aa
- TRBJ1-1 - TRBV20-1 TGCAGTGTTGGGGGCGCTGAAGCTTTCTTT CSVGGAEAFF
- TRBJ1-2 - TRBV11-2 TGTGCCAGCAGCTTAGGAGGGCCTGAGCTCCACACCTTC CASSLGGPELHTF
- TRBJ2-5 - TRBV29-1 TGCAGCCCCGCGGACGGTCAGACCCAGTACTTC CSPADGQTQYF
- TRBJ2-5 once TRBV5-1 TGCGCCAGCGGGGGGCAGCAAGAGACCCAGTACTTC CASGGQQETQYF
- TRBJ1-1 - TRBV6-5 TGTGCCAGCAGTGACGTTATCCGCCCTGAAGCTTTCTTT CASSDVIRPEAFF
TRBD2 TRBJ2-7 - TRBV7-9 TGTGCCAGCAGCTTAGAGGTCCGGGACCCGGGGGGGGAGCAGTACTTC CASSLEVRDPGGEQYF
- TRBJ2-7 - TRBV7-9 TGTGCCAGCACCAACTCCTACGAGCAGTACTTC CASTNSYEQYF
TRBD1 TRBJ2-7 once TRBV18 TGTGCCAGCTCACCAAGGACAGGGGCCTACGAGCAGTACTTC CASSPRTGAYEQYF
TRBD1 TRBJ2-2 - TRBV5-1 TGCGCCAGCAGCTTGAGGGACAGGGGGCTCGTAGTCGGGGAGCTGTTTTTT CASSLRDRGLVVGELFF
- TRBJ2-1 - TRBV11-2 TGTGCCAGCAGCTTAGACCCCCAACTAGTGACCAATGAGCAGTTCTTC CASSLDPQLVTNEQFF
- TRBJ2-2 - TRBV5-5 TGTGCCAGCAGCGGAACAACGAACACCGGGGAGCTGTTTTTT CASSGTTNTGELFF
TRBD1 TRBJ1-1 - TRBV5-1 TGCGCCAGCAGCTCGATACCGACAGGGATCTACACTGAAGCTTTCTTT CASSSIPTGIYTEAFF
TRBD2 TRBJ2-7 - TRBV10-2 TGCGCCAGCAGTGAGTGGACTAGCGGGAAGAAAAACGAGCAGTACTTC CASSEWTSGKKNEQYF
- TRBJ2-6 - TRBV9 TGTGCCAGCAGACCAGAAGGGGCTGGGGCCAACGTCCTGACTTTC CASRPEGAGANVLTF
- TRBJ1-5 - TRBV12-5 TGTGCTAGTGGTTTGGGCAGGGGTGAGCCCCAGCATTTT CASGLGRGEPQHF
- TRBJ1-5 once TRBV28 TGTGCCAGCAGTTTAGGGACTAAGACCCAGCATTTT CASSLGTKTQHF
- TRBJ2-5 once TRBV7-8 TGTGCCAGCAGCTTAAACGCCGTCCGGGAGACCCAGTACTTC CASSLNAVRETQYF
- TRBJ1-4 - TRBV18 TGTGCCAGCTCACCATCAGGGGCAACTAATGAAAAACTGTTTTTT CASSPSGATNEKLFF
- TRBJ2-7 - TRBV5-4 TGTGCCAGCAGCTTGGTCGGGTCTTCCGAGCAGTACTTC CASSLVGSSEQYF
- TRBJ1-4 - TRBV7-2 TGTGCCAGCAGCTTTGAGGGAATTGGTGAAAAACTGTTTTTT CASSFEGIGEKLFF
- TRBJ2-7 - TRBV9 TGTGCCAGCAGCGTAGGGACGGACTCCTACGAGCAGTACTTC CASSVGTDSYEQYF
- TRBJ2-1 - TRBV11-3 TGTGCCAGCAGCTTAGATCGCGGAGGGGAGCAGTTCTTC CASSLDRGGEQFF
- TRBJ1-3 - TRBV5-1 TGCGCCAGCAGCTTGGGTTTGTGGCCGAGCTCTGGAAACACCATATATTTT CASSLGLWPSSGNTIYF
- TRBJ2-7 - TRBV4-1 TGCGCCAGCAGCCAAGTCGGGACAAGGAAATACGAGCAGTACTTC CASSQVGTRKYEQYF
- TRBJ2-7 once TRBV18 TGTGCCAGCTCAGCCCTCCCAGGTTCCACCTCCGGGCTATCCTACGAGCAGTACTTC CASSALPGSTSGLSYEQYF
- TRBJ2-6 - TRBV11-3 TGTGCCAGCATCCTTTCGGGGGTAGGGGAACTGGCTGTAGGGGCCAACGTCCTGACTTTC CASILSGVGELAVGANVLTF
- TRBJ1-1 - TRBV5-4 TGTGCCAGCAGCTTATCTCAGGGTCGGAACACTGAAGCTTTCTTT CASSLSQGRNTEAFF
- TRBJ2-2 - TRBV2 TGTGCCAGCAGTGAAGGCTCGGGGTGGAACACCGGGGAGCTGTTTTTT CASSEGSGWNTGELFF
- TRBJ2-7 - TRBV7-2 TGTGCCAGCAGCCATCAGCGGGCCTACGAGCAGTACTTC CASSHQRAYEQYF
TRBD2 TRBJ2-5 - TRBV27 TGTGCCAGCAGTCCACTAGCGAACGCAGAGACCCAGTACTTC CASSPLANAETQYF
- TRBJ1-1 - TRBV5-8 TGTGCCAGCAGCCGTTCGAGTCTGGGGGTGAACACTGAAGCTTTCTTT CASSRSSLGVNTEAFF
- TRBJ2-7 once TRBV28 TGTGCCAGCAGTTCGGACAGTCCCATCGTGGGGGAGCAGTACTTC CASSSDSPIVGEQYF
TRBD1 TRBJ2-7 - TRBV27 TGTGCCAGCAGTTCCGCCGGGACAGGGGCCTACGAGCAGTACTTC CASSSAGTGAYEQYF
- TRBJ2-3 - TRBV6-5 TGTGCCAGCAAGACTATCTCCGGCACAGATACGCAGTATTTT CASKTISGTDTQYF
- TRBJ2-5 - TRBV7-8 TGTGCCAGCAGCTCCGATACCGGGCCCCAAGAGACCCAGTACTTC CASSSDTGPQETQYF
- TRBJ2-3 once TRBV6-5 TGTGCCCTAGGGGGGGCAGGGGATACGCAGTATTTT CALGGAGDTQYF
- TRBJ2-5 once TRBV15 TGTGCCACCAGCAGAGTCCAGGTCCAAGGGACCCAGTACTTC CATSRVQVQGTQYF
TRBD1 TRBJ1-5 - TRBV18 TGTGCCAGCTCACGGACAGGGAGCGTTCAGCCCCAGCATTTT CASSRTGSVQPQHF
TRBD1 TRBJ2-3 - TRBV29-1 TGCAGCGTGATACAGGGGTCCACAGATACGCAGTATTTT CSVIQGSTDTQYF
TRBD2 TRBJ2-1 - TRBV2 TGTGCCAGCAGTGCCCCCCTAGCGGGCAGATACAATGAGCAGTTCTTC CASSAPLAGRYNEQFF
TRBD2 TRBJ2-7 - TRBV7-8 TGTGCCAGCAGCTTAGAGACTAGCGGGAGGGCCGACGAGCAGTACTTC CASSLETSGRADEQYF